Following are 28 T cell receptor beta chains from one sample sequenced in a study of cytomegalovirus exposure and HLA in healthy donors. Profiled with immunoSEQ multiplex PCR; TCRdb holds only in-frame clones, not every one. The sample consists of roughly 100,000 clones, 85% of them appearing once. Sequencing input: PBMCs. The receptors originated from a young man in good health and CMV-seropositive.

This rearrangement joins TRBV25-1 to TRBJ2-7; no clear D gene. The CDR3 is 11 residues long. V lost 4 bases to trimming and J lost 3 bases, with 4 bases between them. The V gene's germline CDR1 is MGHDK and CDR2 SYGVNS. This CDR3 reads CASSGLYEQYF. In nucleotides, the CDR3 is TGTGCCAGCAGTGGGCTCTACGAGCAGTACTTC.

V gene TRBV6-6 combines with J gene TRBJ1-5, with D unresolved. The V end lost 2 bases, the J end lost 4 bases, and 9 bases lay between the germline ends. CDR3 length equals 14 residues. Germline-derived CDR1 and CDR2 are MNHNY and SVGAGI (reference sequence). CDR3 protein: CASSYRGSNQPQHF. The CDR3 coding sequence is TGTGCCAGCAGTTACAGAGGGAGTAATCAGCCCCAGCATTTT.

The chain combines TRBV18 with TRBJ2-3; 8 bases are a match to TRBD1. There are 14 residues in the CDR3. Looked up from germline, CDR1 is KGHSH and CDR2 is LQKENI. After removal of 8 bases from V and 1 base from J, the junction contained 5 bases not matched to a gene. Here the CDR3 DNA reads TGTGCCAGCACCCCGGGACAGGGCACAGATACGCAGTATTTT. It translates to CASTPGQGTDTQYF.

The rearrangement joins TRBV6-1 to TRBJ2-3; TRBD1 is a possible D gene (7 bases). From germline, CDR1 is MNHNS and CDR2 SASEGT. The V end was cut by 4 bases, the J end by 2 bases, with 22 bases between. The CDR3 length is 18 residues. The DNA of the CDR3 is TGTGCCAGCAGTGCCGAAGTAGGTGCAGGGGGGTACACAGATACGCAGTATTTT. Translation gives CASSAEVGAGGYTDTQYF.

The chain has TRBV5-1 and TRBJ1-4; possible D gene TRBD1, 6 bases. Trimming removed 4 bases from V and 12 bases from J, with 16 bases in between. The CDR3 spans 13 residues. CDR1 is SGHRS and CDR2 is YFSETQ in the germline V gene. The CDR3 bases are TGCGCCAGCAGCATCGGACAGCCGAGGGAACTGTTTTTT. Amino acid sequence: CASSIGQPRELFF.

This chain uses TRBV6-5 with TRBJ2-5, with 7 bases matching TRBD1. The CDR3 length is 14 residues. Trimming at V came to 5 bases and at J to 5 bases, leaving 8 bases not matched to a gene. Germline V gene data show CDR1 as MNHEY and CDR2 as SVGAGI. The CDR3 DNA follows: TGTGCCAGCAGTCCTGCTTACAGGGGTGAGACCCAGTACTTC. It is translated as CASSPAYRGETQYF.

The rearrangement joins TRBV19 to TRBJ2-4; possible D gene TRBD2, 5 bases. The CDR3 totals 18 residues. V shed 1 base and J shed 3 bases, with 19 bases lying between them. In germline, CDR1 is LNHDA, CDR2 SQIVND (reference sequence). The CDR3, as DNA: TGTGCCAGTAGTATAGGATCACGGGTACTACGGGGCAAAAACATTCAGTACTTC. Translated: CASSIGSRVLRGKNIQYF.

This chain uses TRBV4-1 with TRBJ2-1; 9 bases are shared with TRBD1. This CDR3 has 16 residues. V gave up 1 base and J gave up 8 bases; unmatched junction bases: 9. Germline CDR1 MGHRA, CDR2 YSYEKL. The CDR3 reads CASSQAPGQGLYEQFF. CDR3 in DNA: TGCGCCAGCAGCCAAGCTCCGGGACAGGGACTCTATGAGCAGTTCTTC.

The rearrangement uses TRBV6-1 and TRBJ2-3, with TRBD1 matching over 8 bases. There are 15 residues in the CDR3. The junction had 8 bases not matched to a gene; V was cut back by 8 bases and J by 1 base. Germline CDR1 is MNHNS and CDR2 is SASEGT. The CDR3 nucleotides are TGTGCCAGCTCGATACCGACAGGGGGCACAGATACGCAGTATTTT. Translating it yields CASSIPTGGTDTQYF.

The rearrangement links TRBV7-9 to TRBJ1-4; D remains unclear. Germline CDR1 SEHNR, CDR2 FQNEAQ (reference sequence). CDR3 length: 13 amino acids. Trimming left V 5 bases short and J 8 bases short, with 12 bases between. The CDR3 region has the DNA TGTGCCAGCAGCCAACGAGGGAGCGAAAAACTGTTTTTT. This translates into CASSQRGSEKLFF.

The rearrangement uses TRBV5-1 and TRBJ1-2; weak D call: TRBD1 (5 bases). The CDR3 has 13 amino acids. Looked up from germline, CDR1 is SGHRS and CDR2 is YFSETQ. V lost 5 bases and J lost 0, with 8 bases in between. In DNA form, the CDR3 reads TGCGCCAGCAGTCCAGGGTCTAACTATGGCTACACCTTC. It is translated as CASSPGSNYGYTF.

This clone was counted once. The J gene is TRBJ2-1, the V gene TRBV4-1; weak D call: TRBD2 (6 bases). V was cut by 8 bases and J by 3 bases, with 11 bases left in between. Per the germline V gene, CDR1 is MGHRA and CDR2 is YSYEKL. The CDR3 runs 13 residues. The CDR3 here is CASGGVNYNEQFF. In DNA form, the CDR3 reads TGCGCCAGCGGAGGGGTAAACTACAATGAGCAGTTCTTC.

This clone was observed a single time. This chain joins TRBV9 and TRBJ2-5; D perhaps matches TRBD1 (6 bases). The CDR3 contains 15 residues. Between the trimmed V and J ends, which lost 0 bases and 4 bases, there was a span of 13 bases. The germline V gene encodes CDR1 SGDLS and CDR2 YYNGEE. CDR3 sequence: CASSVVEGVGETQYF. The CDR3 DNA follows: TGTGCCAGCAGCGTAGTCGAGGGGGTGGGAGAGACCCAGTACTTC.

This clone has just one count. The chain couples TRBV5-5 to TRBJ2-2; D uncertain. CDR3 length equals 12 residues. V shed 4 bases and J shed 6 bases, with 7 bases lying between them. Per germline, CDR1 SGHKS and CDR2 YYEKEE (reference sequence). CDR3 nucleotides: TGTGCCAGCAGCATCTACTCCGGGGAGCTGTTTTTT. Translated, it gives CASSIYSGELFF.

This clone came up a few times. This chain uses TRBV6-1 with TRBJ2-4, with D possibly TRBD2 on 6 matching bases. The CDR3 has 13 amino acids. In germline, CDR1 is MNHNS, CDR2 SASEGT. Trimming took 7 bases from V and 6 from J, leaving 13 bases between them. CDR3 sequence (DNA): TGTGCCAGCAAGGGTCTAGCGAGAAACATTCAGTACTTC. It is translated as CASKGLARNIQYF.

This clone was detected once. The gene calls are TRBV28 and TRBJ2-2, with 9 bases fitting TRBD1. The V gene end was trimmed by 5 bases and the J gene end by 4 bases; junction bases not matched to a gene: 5. The CDR3 is made up of 15 amino acids. The germline CDR1 and CDR2 sequences are MDHEN and SYDVKM. CDR3 nucleotide sequence: TGTGCCAGCAGTCTGGGGACAGGGAGCACCGGGGAGCTGTTTTTT. Translated: CASSLGTGSTGELFF. Based on the CDR3 plus reference TRBV28 and TRBJ2-2, the full variable domain is DVKVTQSSRYLVKRTGEKVFLECVQDMDHENMFWYRQDPGLGLRLIYFSYDVKMKEKGDIPEGYSVSREKKERFSLILESASTNQTSMYLCASSLGTGSTGELFFGEGSRLTVL.

CDR3 nucleotides: TGTGCCAGCAGTGAAGGGCCCCCCAGACATGAGCAGTACGTC. Translation gives CASSEGPPRHEQYV. V usage is TRBV6-1 and J usage is TRBJ2-7; D not certain. The CDR3 contains 14 residues. Germline V lookup: CDR1 MNHNS, CDR2 SASEGT. The V and J ends lost 1 base and 7 bases respectively, with 14 bases between them.

Here the CDR3 reads CATSRFPGTSVRSTDTQYF. The CDR3 DNA reads TGTGCCACCAGCAGATTTCCCGGGACTAGCGTGAGGAGCACAGATACGCAGTATTTT. V usage is TRBV15 and J usage is TRBJ2-3, with 10 nucleotides matching TRBD2. The germline CDR1 and CDR2 sequences are LNHNV and YYDKDF (reference sequence). V trimming: 2 bases; J trimming: 0 bases; junction bases outside the gene matches: 11. The CDR3 runs 19 residues.

V and J are TRBV27 and TRBJ2-7; no clear D. CDR3 length: 11 residues. The ends were cut back, 8 bases at V and 2 bases at J, with 7 bases in the middle. Germline CDR1 and CDR2: MNHEY and SMNVEV (reference sequence). The DNA of the CDR3 is TGTGCCAGCGGGCCTACCTACGAGCAGTACGTC. Its protein product is CASGPTYEQYV.

CDR3 in DNA: TGTGCCAGCAGTGAACTCAGGATAGCAGATACGCAGTATTTT. Its translation: CASSELRIADTQYF. The rearrangement uses TRBV6-1 and TRBJ2-3, with no clear D. The CDR3 has 14 residues. Germline CDR1 is MNHNS and CDR2 is SASEGT. V shed 2 bases and J shed 4 bases, with 10 bases lying between them.

The rearrangement joins TRBV30 to TRBJ2-3; 7 positions match TRBD1. Germline V lookup: CDR1 GTSNPN, CDR2 SVGIG (reference sequence). After removal of 8 bases from V and 3 bases from J, the junction contained 5 bases not matched to a gene. The CDR3 has 12 amino acids. CDR3 residues: CALGTATDTQYF. For the CDR3, the DNA is TGTGCCCTTGGGACAGCAACAGATACGCAGTATTTT.

This clone was detected only a few times. V is TRBV7-3 and J is TRBJ2-2, with 8 bases aligning to TRBD1. This CDR3 contains 14 residues. In germline, CDR1 is SGHTA, CDR2 FQGTGA. The ends lost 5 bases at V and 6 bases at J; junction bases unmatched: 5. CDR3 nucleotide sequence: TGTGCCAGCAGCGAACAGGGGGTGTCCGGGGAGCTGTTTTTT. The encoded protein is CASSEQGVSGELFF.

The chain is built from TRBV27 and TRBJ2-7; no definite D call. The length of the CDR3 is 14 residues. V dropped 2 bases and J dropped 3 bases, with 11 bases sitting between them. Germline V gene data show CDR1 as MNHEY and CDR2 as SMNVEV (reference sequence). CDR3 residues: CASSLDGGGYEQYF. For the CDR3, the DNA is TGTGCCAGCAGTTTAGATGGTGGCGGCTACGAGCAGTACTTC.

This chain uses TRBV27 with TRBJ2-1, with 7 nucleotides matching TRBD1. The trim removed 2 bases at V and 3 bases at J, leaving 4 bases unmatched. Germline CDR1 and CDR2: MNHEY and SMNVEV (reference sequence). The CDR3 runs 15 residues. CDR3 in DNA: TGTGCCAGCAGTTTAGAAGGGGGCGACTACAATGAGCAGTTCTTC. It yields the protein CASSLEGGDYNEQFF.

The rearrangement links TRBV6-1 to TRBJ1-4; TRBD1 aligns across 7 bases. The CDR3 sequence is 15 residues long. Per the germline V gene, CDR1 is MNHNS and CDR2 is SASEGT. After removal of 5 bases from V and 7 bases from J, the junction contained 10 bases not matched to a gene. CDR3 protein: CASSMGQPRGEKLFF. CDR3 coding DNA: TGTGCCAGCAGTATGGGACAGCCGAGGGGTGAAAAACTGTTTTTT.

J is TRBJ2-7 and V is TRBV7-9; 9 nucleotides align to TRBD2. Germline V gene sequence: CDR1 SEHNR, CDR2 FQNEAQ (reference sequence). The CDR3 length is 18 residues. The J segment lost 3 bases and the V segment lost 5 bases, leaving 17 bases of the junction unmatched. CDR3 amino acids: CASSMTASGLATLYEQYF. The CDR3 DNA sequence: TGTGCCAGCAGCATGACCGCTTCCGGACTAGCGACACTCTACGAGCAGTACTTC.

V is TRBV27 and J is TRBJ1-2; the match to TRBD1 covers 7 bases. V lost 5 bases to trimming and J lost 7 bases; unmatched junction nucleotides: 10. The germline V gene has CDR1 MNHEY and CDR2 SMNVEV (reference sequence). This CDR3 is built from 14 residues. Here the CDR3 reads CASSPSMRGLGYTF. Here the CDR3 DNA reads TGTGCCAGCAGTCCCTCCATGAGGGGGCTTGGCTACACCTTC.

This clone was seen just once. CDR3 amino acids: CASKGWTGAPSGANVLTF. Written as DNA, the CDR3 is TGTGCCAGTAAAGGGTGGACAGGGGCTCCCTCTGGGGCCAACGTCCTGACTTTC. The rearrangement uses TRBV19 and TRBJ2-6; 9 bases map to TRBD1. The V gene end was trimmed by 7 bases and the J gene end by 0 bases; junction bases not matched to a gene: 10. CDR3 size: 18 residues. Germline CDR1 reads LNHDA; CDR2 reads SQIVND (reference sequence).